A single sample is the source of the 18 T cell receptor beta chains below, sequenced in a study of neurological immune-mediated disorders. TCRdb independently ran MiXCR on the 5' RACE reads; one entry per CDR3 protein. Of around 69,000 distinct CDR3 sequences listed, nearly 3.5% are singletons. Sequencing was performed on PBMCs. The receptors were sampled from a man aged 40-50 years with multiple sclerosis.

This clonotype was seen ten or more times. V and J are TRBV10-3 and TRBJ2-1; 11 bases align to TRBD2. The V and J ends lost 9 bases and 7 bases, in that order; junction bases with no gene match: 5. The CDR3 consists of 13 residues. Looked up from germline, CDR1 is ENHRY and CDR2 is SYGVKD. The DNA of the CDR3 is TGTGCCATTAGTAGCGGGAGGGTGAATGAGCAGTTCTTC. The encoded protein is CAISSGRVNEQFF.

The gene calls are TRBV30 and TRBJ1-1; weak D call: TRBD1 (6 bases). V gave up 0 bases and J gave up 0 bases, with 11 bases separating them. The CDR3 runs to 15 residues. Germline V gene sequence: CDR1 GTSNPN, CDR2 SVGIG (reference sequence). The CDR3 protein is CAWSVSGTLNTEAFF. The CDR3 DNA reads as TGTGCCTGGAGTGTATCCGGGACACTGAACACTGAAGCTTTCTTT. Based on the CDR3 plus reference TRBV30 and TRBJ1-1, the full variable domain is SQTIHQWPATLVQPVGSPLSLECTVEGTSNPNLYWYRQAAGRGLQLLFYSVGIGQISSEVPQNLSASRPQDRQFILSSKKLLLSDSGFYLCAWSVSGTLNTEAFFGQGTRLTVV.

There are many counts of this clonotype. This rearrangement joins TRBV5-1 to TRBJ2-5, with D hard to call. The V gene lost 4 bases and the J gene lost 5 bases, with 15 bases spanning the gap. Germline CDR1 is SGHRS and CDR2 is YFSETQ. The CDR3 is 14 amino acids. The CDR3 region has the DNA TGCGCCAGCAGCGTTGATCGTTCCAGGGAGACCCAGTACTTC. Translated, it gives CASSVDRSRETQYF.

This clonotype has ten or more counts. The chain uses TRBV10-3 and TRBJ1-4; D may be TRBD1 (5 bases). CDR1 is ENHRY, CDR2 SYGVKD, per germline. The CDR3 length is 14 residues. Trimming removed 0 bases from V and 8 bases from J, with 10 bases in between. Here the CDR3 DNA reads TGTGCCATCAGTGAGTCAGGGGAACGGGAAAAACTGTTTTTT. Its protein product is CAISESGEREKLFF.

This clonotype was seen repeatedly, ten times or more. This may stem from a read error, because a much larger clone lies one nucleotide away. The chain uses TRBV29-1 and TRBJ2-7, with D unresolved. The ends were cut back, 6 bases at V and 2 bases at J, with 11 bases in the middle. The germline V gene encodes CDR1 SQVTM and CDR2 ANQGSEA. The CDR3 is 12 amino acids. The CDR3 DNA is TGCAGCGTCGGAAAGGGAACCTACGAGCAGTACTTC. It translates to CSVGKGTYEQYF.

The rearrangement links TRBV6-6 to TRBJ2-4, with D possibly TRBD2 on 5 matching bases. The CDR3 extends over 16 amino acids. Germline V gene lookup returns CDR1 MNHNY and CDR2 SVGAGI (reference sequence). Trimming removed 3 bases from V and 0 bases from J, with 12 bases in between. CDR3 nucleotide sequence: TGTGCCAGCAGTTATCCCCCCGGGGTAGCCAAAAACATTCAGTACTTC. Protein sequence: CASSYPPGVAKNIQYF.

The sample holds many counts of this clonotype. The chain joins TRBV6-5 to TRBJ2-7; D call uncertain. There are 13 residues in the CDR3. Germline V lookup: CDR1 MNHEY, CDR2 SVGAGI. V was pared by 2 bases and J by 4 bases, with 9 bases between. The CDR3 DNA reads TGTGCCAGCAGTTACGATCATGAATACGAGCAGTACTTC. Protein sequence: CASSYDHEYEQYF.

This clonotype has ten or more counts. The chain is built from TRBV9 and TRBJ2-1; 11 bases line up with TRBD1. CDR3 length equals 15 residues. Germline-derived CDR1 and CDR2 are SGDLS and YYNGEE. The V gene end was trimmed by 3 bases and the J gene end by 7 bases; junction bases not matched to a gene: 6. The CDR3 sequence: CASSEPGQGVNEQFF. CDR3 bases: TGTGCCAGCAGCGAGCCGGGACAGGGGGTAAATGAGCAGTTCTTC.

This clonotype has a count of ten or more. The chain has TRBV5-1 and TRBJ2-1; 7 bases agree with TRBD2. V shed 2 bases and J 3 bases; nucleotides not matched to a gene: 5. Germline-derived CDR1 and CDR2 are SGHRS and YFSETQ. The CDR3 runs 15 residues. CDR3 DNA: TGCGCCAGCAGCTTAAGGGAGGGGAGCTACAATGAGCAGTTCTTC. It translates to CASSLREGSYNEQFF.

This clonotype was observed a handful of times. A much larger clone differs from this one at a single base, so this may be a read error. The chain combines TRBV5-1 with TRBJ1-1, with D unclear. Germline loops: CDR1 SGHRS, CDR2 YFSETQ. This CDR3 spans 14 amino acids. The V end was cut by 5 bases, the J end by 3 bases, with 14 bases between. The CDR3 is CASSPITGDTEAFF. The CDR3 nucleotides read TGCGCCAGCAGTCCTATTACTGGGGACACTGAAGCTTTCTTT.

This clonotype was recorded at least ten times. This chain links TRBV12-3 or TRBV12-4 with TRBJ2-1; 10 bases are a match to TRBD2. This CDR3 has 16 residues. Trimming cost V 6 bases and J 6 bases; bases outside gene matches: 11. The CDR3 nucleotides are TGTGCCAGCAGAACAATACTAGCGGGAAATGTCAATGAGCAGTTCTTC. This gives the protein CASRTILAGNVNEQFF.

On this clonotype: This CDR3 fails to terminate in the conserved phenylalanine or tryptophan, so it likely reflects a read error. This chain links TRBV20-1 with TRBJ2-7; the match to TRBD2 covers 14 bases. This CDR3 contains 17 residues. J was trimmed by 6 bases and V by 2 bases; bases with no gene match: 12. The V gene's germline CDR1 is DFQATT and CDR2 SNEGSKA (reference sequence). CDR3 DNA: TGCAGTGCTAGAAAGACTAGCGGGGGGGCTTCTCATCCCGAGCAGTACAAC. It translates to CSARKTSGGASHPEQYN.

This rearrangement joins TRBV6-6 to TRBJ1-1, with a possible D match to TRBD1 (5 bases). Per the germline V gene, CDR1 is MNHNY and CDR2 is SVGAGI (reference sequence). This CDR3 region has 13 residues. V lost 7 bases and J 4 bases, leaving 13 bases between the germline ends. CDR3 DNA sequence: TGTGCCAGCACCGGAGGGGTCGGCACTGAAGCTTTCTTT. It encodes CASTGGVGTEAFF.

At least ten counts were recorded for this clonotype. The chain has TRBV7-2 and TRBJ1-1; D is possibly TRBD1 (5 bases). Germline V gene lookup returns CDR1 SGHTA and CDR2 FQGNSA. This CDR3 has 15 residues. Deletions cut 4 bases from V and 1 base from J, with 13 bases between. The CDR3 loop is CASSYEGAKNTEAFF. CDR3 sequence (DNA): TGTGCCAGCAGCTACGAAGGGGCGAAGAACACTGAAGCTTTCTTT.

This clonotype occurred many times. This chain connects TRBV5-1 to TRBJ2-3; 8 positions agree with TRBD1. There are 16 residues in the CDR3. J lost 1 base, V lost 0 bases, and 4 bases had no gene match. Germline CDR1 and CDR2: SGHRS and YFSETQ. The CDR3 spells CASSLGTGSRTDTQYF. The CDR3 nucleotides read TGCGCCAGCAGCTTGGGGACAGGGTCTCGCACAGATACGCAGTATTTT.

This clonotype came up many times. V gene TRBV20-1 combines with J gene TRBJ2-5; TRBD2 agrees at 11 bases. The CDR3 covers 15 residues. Germline V gene sequence: CDR1 DFQATT, CDR2 SNEGSKA (reference sequence). V shed 1 base and J 5 bases; nucleotides not matched to a gene: 6. CDR3 coding DNA: TGCAGTGCTAGAGTAGCGGGAGGGCCCGGGGAGACCCAGTACTTC. It is translated as CSARVAGGPGETQYF.

This clonotype was counted ten times or more. The chain combines TRBV6-5 with TRBJ1-5; TRBD1 might be the D (5 bases). Deletions cut 5 bases from V and 2 bases from J, with 13 bases between. The germline gives CDR1 MNHEY, CDR2 SVGAGI. This CDR3 is built from 15 residues. The CDR3 DNA sequence: TGTGCCAGCAGTGACCGTGGGGGTGGCAATCAGCCCCAGCATTTT. It is translated as CASSDRGGGNQPQHF.

The table lists this clonotype with many counts. J is TRBJ1-4 and V is TRBV4-2; TRBD1 aligns across 7 bases. The V gene's germline CDR1 is LGHNA and CDR2 YNFKEQ. The CDR3 has 17 residues. V lost 0 bases, J lost 0 bases, and 4 bases stayed unmatched. Here the CDR3 DNA reads TGTGCCAGCAGCCAAGATAGGGGGACAGCAACTAATGAAAAACTGTTTTTT. Protein sequence: CASSQDRGTATNEKLFF.